The 29 T cell receptor beta chains below were found in one sample sequenced in a study of T cell responses to AZD1222 COVID-19 vaccine. Generated by immunoSEQ multiplex PCR, the TCRdb table keeps only in-frame clones and is missing some. The sample carries 45,000 to 70,000 clones, roughly 86% recorded once. The sample consisted of peripheral blood, taken on day 0 of AZD1222 vaccination. The receptors originated from an adult in good health.

The V call is TRBV5-1, the J call TRBJ2-7; 10 bases map to TRBD1. This CDR3 is 14 amino acids long. J lost 4 bases, V lost 4 bases, and 5 bases had no gene match. The germline V gene encodes CDR1 SGHRS and CDR2 YFSETQ. The CDR3, as DNA: TGCGCCAGCAGCCAAGGACAGGGGGTGTACGAGCAGTACTTC. Its protein is CASSQGQGVYEQYF.

This sequence joins TRBV20-1 and TRBJ2-5, with 11 positions matching TRBD2. Germline V lookup: CDR1 DFQATT, CDR2 SNEGSKA (reference sequence). The CDR3 is 13 residues long. The V segment lost 3 bases and the J segment 5 bases; nucleotides outside the gene matches: 2. Written as DNA, the CDR3 is TGCAGTGCTAGTAGCGGGAGGGTGGAGACCCAGTACTTC. Residues: CSASSGRVETQYF.

The CDR3 sequence is CASGFWTGNYGYTF. The CDR3 DNA sequence: TGTGCTAGTGGTTTTTGGACAGGCAACTATGGCTACACCTTC. The rearrangement joins TRBV12-5 to TRBJ1-2; 7 bases agree with TRBD1. The CDR3 runs to 14 residues. Losses at the gene ends were 3 bases for V and 2 bases for J; bases not matched to a gene: 3. Germline values: CDR1 LGHNT, CDR2 FRNRAP.

In DNA, the CDR3 is TGTGCCAGCAGCCCCCGGGACACTGAAGCTTTCTTT. It is translated as CASSPRDTEAFF. The V call is TRBV6-6, the J call TRBJ1-1; D unclear. V was pared by 6 bases and J by 3 bases, with 8 bases between. Germline CDR1 and CDR2: MNHNY and SVGAGI (reference sequence). CDR3 length: 12 amino acids.

This chain connects TRBV6-5 to TRBJ1-1; 11 nucleotides align to TRBD1. In germline, CDR1 is MNHEY, CDR2 SVGAGI. The junction had 6 bases not matched to a gene; V was cut back by 5 bases and J by 4 bases. CDR3 length equals 15 residues. The CDR3 DNA is TGTGCCAGCAGTCCAGGACAGGGGGCTACCACTGAAGCTTTCTTT. Residues: CASSPGQGATTEAFF.

Only one count was recorded for this clone. J is TRBJ2-5 and V is TRBV9; D uncertain. The V gene lost 4 bases and the J gene lost 3 bases, with 7 bases spanning the gap. In germline, CDR1 is SGDLS, CDR2 YYNGEE. This CDR3 is 12 amino acids long. The CDR3 protein is CASSTTEETQYF. The CDR3 nucleotides are TGTGCCAGCAGCACCACCGAAGAGACCCAGTACTTC.

The chain recombines TRBV5-5 with TRBJ2-1, with 10 bases aligning to TRBD1. The CDR3 is 16 amino acids. CDR1 is SGHKS and CDR2 is YYEKEE in the germline V gene (reference sequence). V lost 2 bases to trimming and J lost 5 bases; unmatched junction nucleotides: 7. The CDR3 loop is CASSLTLGTGDNEQFF. As DNA, the CDR3 is TGTGCCAGCAGCTTAACCCTCGGGACAGGGGACAATGAGCAGTTCTTC.

This chain connects TRBV7-2 to TRBJ2-1, with D perhaps TRBD2 (6 bases). The ends were cut back, 5 bases at V and 4 bases at J, with 15 bases in the middle. This CDR3 is built from 15 residues. In germline, CDR1 is SGHTA, CDR2 FQGNSA. The CDR3 loop is CASSDLSGRYNEQFF. CDR3 in DNA: TGTGCCAGCAGCGACCTGTCGGGGAGGTACAATGAGCAGTTCTTC.

This rearrangement joins TRBV19 to TRBJ2-1; a weak D match, TRBD2 (5 bases). This CDR3 spans 15 amino acids. Looked up from germline, CDR1 is LNHDA and CDR2 is SQIVND (reference sequence). Trimming left V 3 bases short and J 0 bases short, with 9 bases between. Here the CDR3 reads CASSILAFSYNEQFF. As DNA, the CDR3 is TGTGCCAGTAGTATTCTAGCTTTCTCCTACAATGAGCAGTTCTTC.

The genes are TRBV7-2 and TRBJ2-7, with D unclear. The CDR3 is made up of 14 amino acids. The V end was cut by 1 base, the J end by 2 bases, with 9 bases between. Germline loops: CDR1 SGHTA, CDR2 FQGNSA. The CDR3 nucleotides read TGTGCCAGCAGCTTAGAATATAAGCCCTACGAGCAGTACTTC. It translates to CASSLEYKPYEQYF.

The genes are TRBV11-2 and TRBJ2-1; D call uncertain. V dropped 5 bases and J dropped 9 bases, with 11 bases sitting between them. CDR1 and CDR2 (germline): SGHAT, FQNNGV. The CDR3 runs to 12 residues. CDR3 sequence (DNA): TGTGCCAGCAGCCCCCGCCTGGGTGAGCAGTTCTTC. Translating it yields CASSPRLGEQFF.

The V and J genes are TRBV10-3 and TRBJ2-5, with D possibly matching TRBD1 (7 bases). Deletions cut 3 bases from V and 5 bases from J, with 13 bases between. This CDR3 is built from 14 residues. Per germline, CDR1 ENHRY and CDR2 SYGVKD. The CDR3 protein is CAISDGSGGETQYF. The CDR3 DNA sequence: TGTGCCATCAGTGATGGCTCAGGGGGGGAGACCCAGTACTTC.

This chain joins TRBV3-1 (or the pseudogene TRBV3-2) and TRBJ2-2, with 7 bases fitting TRBD1. In germline, CDR1 is LGHDT, CDR2 YNNKEL (reference sequence). This CDR3 spans 14 amino acids. V shed 4 bases, J shed 6 bases, and the junction held 5 bases outside the gene matches. CDR3 in amino acids: CASSRVGTAGELFF. Here the CDR3 DNA reads TGTGCCAGCAGCCGCGTGGGGACAGCCGGGGAGCTGTTTTTT.

The chain uses TRBV9 and TRBJ2-1, with D unclear. V gave up 0 bases and J gave up 0 bases, with 10 bases separating them. Per germline, CDR1 SGDLS and CDR2 YYNGEE. The CDR3 has 16 amino acids. The DNA for the CDR3 is TGTGCCAGCAGCGTAGGCGAAGTGGGCTCCTACAATGAGCAGTTCTTC. It is translated as CASSVGEVGSYNEQFF.

This sequence joins TRBV5-1 and TRBJ2-2; D not resolved. The CDR3 sequence is 12 residues long. V dropped 3 bases and J dropped 5 bases, with 5 bases sitting between them. Looked up from germline, CDR1 is SGHRS and CDR2 is YFSETQ. CDR3 bases: TGCGCCAGCAGCTACCAAACCGGGGAGCTGTTTTTT. It translates to CASSYQTGELFF.

This chain links TRBV10-2 with TRBJ2-7; 8 bases match TRBD2. This CDR3 has 13 amino acids. The germline V gene encodes CDR1 WSHSY and CDR2 SAAADI. Trimming cost V 5 bases and J 4 bases; bases outside gene matches: 4. CDR3 amino acids: CASSKVAGYEQYF. CDR3 in DNA: TGCGCCAGCAGTAAGGTAGCGGGGTACGAGCAGTACTTC.

This rearrangement joins TRBV27 to TRBJ2-1; D is possibly TRBD1 (6 bases). CDR1 and CDR2 from the germline V gene are MNHEY and SMNVEV (reference sequence). CDR3 length equals 15 residues. The germline V and J ends were trimmed by 5 bases and 1 base, with 12 bases remaining between them. In DNA form, the CDR3 reads TGTGCCAGCAGTCTGAGGGGGAAATCCTACAATGAGCAGTTCTTC. Protein product: CASSLRGKSYNEQFF.

This clone is judged medium-sized. The V and J genes are TRBV19 and TRBJ1-5, with D maybe TRBD1 (5 bases). CDR1 and CDR2 from the germline V gene are LNHDA and SQIVND (reference sequence). CDR3 length: 15 amino acids. Trimming took 1 base from V and 5 from J, leaving 12 bases between them. The CDR3 loop is CASSIGYRLDQPQHF. The CDR3 nucleotides are TGTGCCAGTAGTATAGGGTACAGGCTGGATCAGCCCCAGCATTTT. Together with reference TRBV19 and TRBJ1-5, the CDR3 gives the full variable domain: DGGITQSPKYLFRKEGQNVTLSCEQNLNHDAMYWYRQDPGQGLRLIYYSQIVNDFQKGDIAEGYSVSREKKESFPLTVTSAQKNPTAFYLCASSIGYRLDQPQHFGDGTRLSIL.

V gene TRBV12-3 or TRBV12-4 combines with J gene TRBJ1-3; D is unclear. This CDR3 is 12 amino acids long. The V end lost 8 bases, the J end lost 5 bases, and 10 bases lay between the germline ends. Written as DNA, the CDR3 is TGTGCCAGCTCCAGAGTAAGAAACACCATATATTTT. As protein: CASSRVRNTIYF.

The chain combines TRBV23-1 with TRBJ2-6; 8 bases line up with TRBD1. TRBV23-1 is labeled an ORF, and its function is uncertain. With V trimmed by 2 bases and J by 1 base, 10 bases remained unmatched. The CDR3 runs 19 residues. Here the CDR3 DNA reads TGCGCCAGCAGTCAAGGGAGGTCCAGGGGGCGTTCTGGGGCCAACGTCCTGACTTTC. This translates into CASSQGRSRGRSGANVLTF.

This chain connects TRBV9 to TRBJ1-4; D might be TRBD1 (5 bases). The length of the CDR3 is 17 residues. The V and J ends lost 0 bases and 7 bases respectively, with 19 bases between them. Germline V CDR1 and CDR2: SGDLS, YYNGEE. Here the CDR3 reads CASSVEELGQGGEKLFF. The CDR3 nucleotides read TGTGCCAGCAGCGTAGAGGAATTGGGCCAGGGCGGTGAAAAACTGTTTTTT. Looking up the rest from reference TRBV9 and TRBJ1-4 gives the full variable domain: DSGVTQTPKHLITATGQRVTLRCSPRSGDLSVYWYQQSLDQGLQFLIQYYNGEERAKGNILERFSAQQFPDLHSELNLSSLELGDSALYFCASSVEELGQGGEKLFFGSGTQLSVL.

The chain combines TRBV6-1 with TRBJ2-7; no firm D call. V was shortened by 0 bases and J by 3 bases, with 9 bases between the two germline ends. The CDR3 length is 14 residues. Germline values: CDR1 MNHNS, CDR2 SASEGT. DNA of the CDR3: TGTGCCAGCAGTGAAGCACCGTCCCTCTACGAGCAGTACTTC. Its translation: CASSEAPSLYEQYF.

The CDR3 reads CASSSGDRPGNTIYF. In DNA form, the CDR3 reads TGTGCCAGCAGCTCAGGGGACAGACCAGGAAACACCATATATTTT. The chain has TRBV11-3 and TRBJ1-3, with TRBD1 matching 7 bases. V was pared by 4 bases and J by 4 bases, with 7 bases of the junction left unmatched. Germline assignment: CDR1 SGHNT and CDR2 YENEEA. The CDR3 runs 15 residues. The full variable domain, its missing parts supplied by reference TRBV11-3 and TRBJ1-3, is EAGVVQSPRYKIIEKKQPVAFWCNPISGHNTLYWYLQNLGQGPELLIRYENEEAVDDSQLPKDRFSAERLKGVDSTLKIQPAELGDSAVYLCASSSGDRPGNTIYFGEGSWLTVV.

The chain employs TRBV7-3 and TRBJ2-1, with TRBD2 matching over 10 bases. This CDR3 is built from 14 residues. Germline CDR1 is SGHTA and CDR2 is FQGTGA. Trimming at V came to 5 bases and at J to 4 bases, leaving 2 bases not matched to a gene. The CDR3 DNA follows: TGTGCCAGCAGCCCGACTAGCGGGTACAATGAGCAGTTCTTC. Its translation: CASSPTSGYNEQFF.

This clone has only a few counts. The gene calls are TRBV28 and TRBJ1-2, with no clear D. Germline lookup yields CDR1 MDHEN and CDR2 SYDVKM. The CDR3 totals 13 residues. V lost 5 bases and J lost 0, with 7 bases in between. For the CDR3, the DNA is TGTGCCAGCAGTACAACAGCTAACTATGGCTACACCTTC. Encoded protein: CASSTTANYGYTF.

The CDR3: CASSFRAGVYNEQFF. The CDR3 nucleotides are TGTGCCAGCAGTTTTCGGGCGGGAGTGTACAATGAGCAGTTCTTC. The V and J genes are TRBV28 and TRBJ2-1; 7 bases are shared with TRBD2. Trimming at V came to 3 bases and at J to 4 bases, leaving 6 bases not matched to a gene. CDR1 and CDR2 (germline): MDHEN, SYDVKM. The CDR3 has 15 residues.

This chain joins TRBV28 and TRBJ2-3, with D possibly TRBD2 on 5 matching bases. V was shortened by 3 bases and J by 4 bases, with 14 bases between the two germline ends. The CDR3 covers 15 residues. Germline CDR1 MDHEN, CDR2 SYDVKM. The CDR3 DNA reads TGTGCCAGCAGTTTTTCGGGGATGGGTGCAGATACGCAGTATTTT. Translated, it gives CASSFSGMGADTQYF.

The chain has TRBV6-6 and TRBJ2-7; 11 bases agree with TRBD2. CDR1 is MNHNY, CDR2 SVGAGI, per germline (reference sequence). This CDR3 is 14 amino acids long. Trimming cost V 6 bases and J 6 bases; bases outside gene matches: 7. The CDR3 region is CASRSGTSGGEQYF. The DNA for the CDR3 is TGTGCCAGCAGATCCGGGACTAGCGGTGGCGAGCAGTACTTC.

The V gene is TRBV9, the J gene TRBJ1-5, with a tentative D call TRBD1 (6 bases). Germline lookup yields CDR1 SGDLS and CDR2 YYNGEE. The length of the CDR3 is 13 residues. With 7 bases removed from V and 5 bases from J, the gap between germline ends came to 13 bases. CDR3 nucleotide sequence: TGTGCCAGCGGGCAGGGGTCCGATCAGCCCCAGCATTTT. Translated, it gives CASGQGSDQPQHF.